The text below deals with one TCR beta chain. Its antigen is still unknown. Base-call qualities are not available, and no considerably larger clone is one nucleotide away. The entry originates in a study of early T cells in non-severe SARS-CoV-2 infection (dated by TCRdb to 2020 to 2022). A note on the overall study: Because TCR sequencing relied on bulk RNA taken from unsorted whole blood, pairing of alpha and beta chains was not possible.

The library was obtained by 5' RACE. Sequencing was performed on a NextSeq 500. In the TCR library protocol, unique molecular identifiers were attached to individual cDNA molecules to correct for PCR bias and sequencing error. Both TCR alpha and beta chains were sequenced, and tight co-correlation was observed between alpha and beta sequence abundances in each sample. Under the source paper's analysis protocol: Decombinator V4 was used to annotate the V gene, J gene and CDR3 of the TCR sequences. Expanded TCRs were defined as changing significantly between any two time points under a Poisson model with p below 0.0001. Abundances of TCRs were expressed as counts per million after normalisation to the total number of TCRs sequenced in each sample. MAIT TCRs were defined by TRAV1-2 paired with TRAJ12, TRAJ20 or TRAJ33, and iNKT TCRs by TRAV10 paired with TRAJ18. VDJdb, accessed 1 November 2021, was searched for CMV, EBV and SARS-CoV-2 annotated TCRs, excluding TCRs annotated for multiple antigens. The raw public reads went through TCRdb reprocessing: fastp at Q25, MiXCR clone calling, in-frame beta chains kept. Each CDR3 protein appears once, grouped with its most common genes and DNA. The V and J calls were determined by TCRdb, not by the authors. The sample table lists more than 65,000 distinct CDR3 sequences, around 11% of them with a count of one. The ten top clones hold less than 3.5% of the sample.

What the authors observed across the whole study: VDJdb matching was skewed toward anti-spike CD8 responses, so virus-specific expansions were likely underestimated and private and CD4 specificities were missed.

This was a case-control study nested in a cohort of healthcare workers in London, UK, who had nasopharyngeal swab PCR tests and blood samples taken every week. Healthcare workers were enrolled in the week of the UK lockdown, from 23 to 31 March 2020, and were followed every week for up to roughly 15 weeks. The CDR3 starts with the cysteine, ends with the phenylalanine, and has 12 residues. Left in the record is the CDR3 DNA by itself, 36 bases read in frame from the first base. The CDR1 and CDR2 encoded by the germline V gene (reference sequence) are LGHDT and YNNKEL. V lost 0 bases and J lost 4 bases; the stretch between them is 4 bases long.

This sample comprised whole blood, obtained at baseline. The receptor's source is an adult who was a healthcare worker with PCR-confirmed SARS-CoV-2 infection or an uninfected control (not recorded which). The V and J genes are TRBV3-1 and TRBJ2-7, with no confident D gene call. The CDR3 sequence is CASSQDSYEQYF. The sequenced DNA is TGTGCCAGCAGCCAAGACTCGTACGAGCAGTACTTC.